Many counts were recorded for the clone carrying this T cell receptor beta chain. This CDR3 has 22 amino acids. CDR1 and CDR2 from the germline V gene are MNHEY and SMNVEV (reference sequence). The trim removed 6 bases at V and 6 bases at J, leaving 30 bases unmatched. The record originates from a study of T cells after yellow fever vaccination. TCRdb processed the 5' RACE reads anew with MiXCR; each CDR3 protein has one entry. The sample holds 150,000 or so distinct CDR3 sequences; about a tenth are singletons and the top ten take under 40%. The source of this sequence is a man aged 18 to 30 who received the YFV17D yellow fever vaccine. The sequencing used CD8+ T cells sorted from PBMCs, collected 45 days after the yellow fever booster vaccination. This chain uses TRBV27 with TRBJ2-1; 9 bases are a match to TRBD2. The CDR3 DNA follows: TGTGCCAGCAGGGGTACGGGGGCGGTTTTCCAGCGGGGGGCCCTTGTAGGCAATGAGCAGTTCTTC. It translates to CASRGTGAVFQRGALVGNEQFF.